This T cell receptor beta chain appears in the sequencing data of a study of cytomegalovirus exposure and HLA in healthy donors. Overall study findings and caveats: Only CMV serostatus was available as immune exposure information.

Germline-derived CDR1 and CDR2 are DFQATT and SNEGSKA (reference sequence). V lost 7 bases and J lost 3, with 9 bases in between. CDR3 length: 11 residues. This clone was counted between two and nine times. Its antigen is not identified. Use of 60 Vbeta and 13 Jbeta primers characterized the PCR. Clones were read by immunoSEQ multiplex PCR, and TCRdb kept only the in-frame ones, dropping some. Of about 130,000 clones listed, approximately 10% are singletons. The receptor comes from a woman between 18 and 30 years old in good health and CMV-seropositive. V is TRBV20-1 and J is TRBJ1-1; no definite D call. Sequences were obtained from PBMCs. The CDR3 DNA sequence: TGCAGTGGGGAGATTGACACTGAAGCTTTCTTT. Translated: CSGEIDTEAFF.